This T cell receptor (beta chain) is drawn from a study of blood T cell repertoires in COVID-19. V gave up 3 bases and J gave up 2 bases; unmatched junction bases: 7. The CDR3 runs to 15 residues. Germline lookup yields CDR1 LGHDT and CDR2 YNNKEL (reference sequence). TCRdb's copy holds only in-frame clones and misses some; the assay was immunoSEQ multiplex PCR. The profile covers 10,000 to 15,000 clones, with 70% to 85% appearing a single time and 5% to 6.5% taken by the ten largest. The V call is TRBV3-1 (or the pseudogene TRBV3-2), the J call TRBJ2-7, with 7 bases lining up with TRBD1. The specimen was peripheral blood. The sequence was collected from a man in his 60s with COVID-19, enrolled during active disease. The CDR3 DNA sequence: TGTGCCAGCAGCCATAGTGCGACAGGGCCCTACGAGCAGTACTTC. Residues: CASSHSATGPYEQYF.